The 10 T cell receptor beta chains listed next were all sequenced from one sample in a study of cytomegalovirus exposure and HLA in healthy donors. The PCR made use of 60 Vbeta and 13 Jbeta primers. TCRdb's copy holds only in-frame clones and misses some; the assay was immunoSEQ multiplex PCR. Of some 130,000 clones listed, 75% to 90% are singletons. Sequencing was carried out using PBMCs. The origin of the receptors is a man younger than 40 in good health and CMV-seronegative.

The gene calls are TRBV6-5 and TRBJ2-7, with 8 bases lining up with TRBD2. Unmatched junction bases numbered 2, after V lost 0 bases and J lost 4 bases. The germline V gene has CDR1 MNHEY and CDR2 SVGAGI. The CDR3 has 14 amino acids. Written as DNA, the CDR3 is TGTGCCAGCAGTTACTCAGCGGGAGTATACGAGCAGTACTTC. Translation gives CASSYSAGVYEQYF.

The chain carries TRBV28 and TRBJ1-1, with 10 nucleotides matching TRBD1. After removal of 5 bases from V and 5 bases from J, the junction contained 5 bases not matched to a gene. Germline CDR1 is MDHEN and CDR2 is SYDVKM. This CDR3 region has 14 residues. The CDR3 region is CASSPGQGLTEAFF. The CDR3 DNA sequence: TGTGCCAGCAGTCCGGGACAGGGGTTGACTGAAGCTTTCTTT.

The chain recombines TRBV7-2 with TRBJ2-5, with 8 positions matching TRBD1. Germline V lookup: CDR1 SGHTA, CDR2 FQGNSA. V shed 3 bases, J shed 2 bases, and the junction held 2 bases outside the gene matches. The CDR3 length is 14 residues. CDR3 in DNA: TGTGCCAGCAGCTTCAACAGGGGGCAAGAGACCCAGTACTTC. This gives the protein CASSFNRGQETQYF.

This clone was detected a few times. V is TRBV2 and J is TRBJ2-1; 8 bases agree with TRBD2. This CDR3 is built from 11 residues. Unmatched junction bases numbered 2, after V lost 3 bases and J lost 13 bases. Germline lookup yields CDR1 SNHLY and CDR2 FYNNEI. The CDR3 DNA follows: TGTGCCAGCAGTGAGCGGGAGGTACAGTTCTTC. This sequence encodes CASSEREVQFF.

This chain joins TRBV27 and TRBJ1-2; possible D gene TRBD1, 5 bases. Germline CDR1 is MNHEY and CDR2 is SMNVEV (reference sequence). The CDR3 is made up of 13 amino acids. V lost 5 bases and J lost 8, with 15 bases in between. CDR3 residues: CASSTGRAGGYTF. The CDR3 DNA is TGTGCCAGCAGTACGGGCAGGGCAGGCGGCTACACCTTC.

The V call is TRBV6-6, the J call TRBJ2-2; D possibly corresponds to TRBD2 (5 bases). CDR3 size: 14 residues. Germline V gives CDR1 MNHNY, CDR2 SVGAGI (reference sequence). V gave up 2 bases and J gave up 6 bases, with 10 bases separating them. The CDR3 sequence is CASSYVLAPGELFF. CDR3 bases: TGTGCCAGCAGTTACGTCCTAGCCCCCGGGGAGCTGTTTTTT.

The chain employs TRBV6-5 and TRBJ1-1; no clear D gene. The CDR3 consists of 12 residues. The germline gives CDR1 MNHEY, CDR2 SVGAGI. Trimming removed 6 bases at V and 11 bases at J, with 16 bases between. The CDR3 DNA follows: TGTGCCAGCAGGGGTCTAGGAAGGGAGGCTTTCTTT. It translates to CASRGLGREAFF.

This clone was counted between two and nine times. The J gene is TRBJ2-1, the V gene TRBV4-3; 10 bases line up with TRBD1. The ends lost 0 bases at V and 4 bases at J; junction bases unmatched: 6. CDR1 and CDR2 (germline): LGHNA, YSLEER. The CDR3 is 17 residues long. CDR3 amino acids: CASSQDFGTGVYNEQFF. CDR3 in DNA: TGCGCCAGCAGCCAAGATTTTGGGACAGGGGTGTACAATGAGCAGTTCTTC.

The chain uses TRBV20-1 and TRBJ1-1; D gene unclear. Germline assignment: CDR1 DFQATT and CDR2 SNEGSKA (reference sequence). The germline V and J ends were trimmed by 3 bases and 8 bases, with 10 bases remaining between them. This CDR3 region has 11 residues. The CDR3: CSARPKTEAFF. CDR3 sequence (DNA): TGCAGTGCTAGGCCAAAGACAGAAGCTTTCTTT.

The V call is TRBV27, the J call TRBJ2-1, with D maybe TRBD2 (5 bases). Trimming cost V 1 base and J 2 bases, with 15 bases left between them. The CDR3 has 17 residues. The germline V gene has CDR1 MNHEY and CDR2 SMNVEV (reference sequence). The CDR3 loop reads CASSLYGVGLTYNEQFF. The CDR3 bases are TGTGCCAGCAGTTTATACGGGGTGGGTTTGACCTACAATGAGCAGTTCTTC.